This T cell receptor (beta chain) was recorded in a study of blood T cell repertoires in COVID-19. This table comes from immunoSEQ multiplex PCR, and its TCRdb copy is limited to in-frame clones, with some not included. The data show over 200,000 clones, with about four fifths seen just once and about 1.7% held by the top ten. This TCR was sampled from a man between 60 and 75 years old who had recovered from COVID-19. The sequencing input was PBMCs or T cells enriched from blood (not recorded which).

The DNA of the CDR3 is TGCGCCAGCAGCCTGGGGGACAGTCTGAACACTGAAGCTTTCTTT. It codes for CASSLGDSLNTEAFF. The gene calls are TRBV5-1 and TRBJ1-1; 7 bases fit TRBD1. The germline V gene encodes CDR1 SGHRS and CDR2 YFSETQ. This CDR3 has 15 amino acids. V was clipped by 4 bases and J by 0 bases; unmatched bases: 6.